This entry describes one TCR beta chain. The table lists this clone with a few counts. The specificity of this receptor is unknown. Within one base of it there is no much larger clone, and no base qualities were kept. In total, about 650 healthy bone marrow donors made up the cohort. All cohort members were sampled while nominally healthy, although unrecorded immune exposures were likely present. The donor was CMV seronegative and belonged to the group of over 350 seronegative cohort members. Every donor gave a peripheral blood sample, and the peripheral blood mononuclear cells from that sample were used for TCR beta sequencing. The Qiagen DNeasy Blood Extraction Kit was used to extract genomic DNA from the blood cell samples. The trim is 0 bases for V and 6 bases for J, with a gap of 21 bases between the germline ends. From a lookup of the germline V gene, CDR1 and CDR2 are LGHNA and YNFKEQ. The cysteine opens and the phenylalanine closes a CDR3 of 17 amino acids. The kept DNA is CDR3 alone, 51 bases in frame from the first base.

This entry belongs to a study of cytomegalovirus exposure and HLA in healthy donors (dated by TCRdb to about 2017). With regard to the full study: An earlier analysis of around 600 of the donors reported approximately 290 Gb of sequence data and around 110 million unique TCR beta sequences from 150 million to 200 million T cells. An early release that covered approximately 600 HLA-typed donors contained around 330 gigabases of sequencing data and tens of millions of unique TCR sequences. Among the 398 genotyped donors, approximately 81% belonged to the genetic ancestry cluster associated with self-reported Caucasian donors. The study aimed to test whether signatures of past pathogen exposure could be identified by cataloging public T cell receptors. The study used immunosequencing to profile the T cell repertoires of approximately 630 subjects and linked those repertoires to cytomegalovirus serostatus. Along with the approximately 700-subject first cohort, a separate validation cohort of about 110 different subjects was used. High-throughput TCR immunosequencing, statistical association of individual TCRs with disease status, and machine learning were combined to predict cytomegalovirus infection status. In a later analysis, previously published TCR beta repertoires from 550 to 700 donors were re-analyzed and high-resolution HLA genotyping was added so that TCR occurrence patterns could be studied. Rather than using new phenotypic data, the later analysis identified candidate immune exposures from TCR beta sequences and from how often those sequences occurred across donors. An earlier analysis of around 540 of the donors applied high-throughput TCR beta sequencing to assess whether each TCR beta V gene segment acted as functional or pseudogenic. Donor age, sex, ethnicity and CMV serostatus were compiled together with the repertoire data. A later genetic analysis used genome-wide SNP genotypes for about 65% of the roughly 670 donors, treating that subset as a discovery cohort. Every discovery cohort repertoire had been produced on one sequencing platform. Both class I and class II loci were covered by HLA typing, at four-digit resolution. The number of donors typed differed by locus, with about 629-640 for A, B, C, DRB1 and DQB1, roughly 520 for DQA1, 600 to 610 for DPA1, and roughly 450 for DPB1. Because of strong linkage in the cohort, roughly five DR-DQ haplotypes were treated as single units for association and clustering. Among about 400 genotyped donors of the cohort, an average of approximately 200,000 unique TCR beta nucleotide sequences was sequenced per donor, of which 15% to 20% were non-productive. Results the study describes overall, beyond this receptor: Assigning TCR associations to individual alleles was difficult when HLA alleles, especially DR and DQ, strongly co-occurred. At a false discovery rate of 0.05, a later analysis linked 16,951 TCR beta sequences to specific HLA alleles. The classifier was reported to diagnose cytomegalovirus status with high specificity and sensitivity in both the original and validation cohorts. A later analysis reported that several top co-occurrence clusters appeared linked to parvovirus B19, influenza, CMV and Epstein-Barr virus. The presence/absence analyses assumed that sequencing depth was roughly uniform across donors, and that assumption may not be true. A later analysis found that TCR association rates varied across HLA loci, with DRB1 alleles showing the most associated TCRs and HLA-C alleles the fewest. A cluster of highly shared sequence variants was judged likely to be a technical artifact of the sequencing pipeline. The only immune exposure information available for the cohort was CMV serostatus. Correlated functional status among segregating V segments might reflect linkage disequilibrium, but an unknown experimental factor could not be ruled out. In a later analysis, most CMV-associated TCR beta chains were found to appear HLA-restricted, with HLA associations seemingly driven largely by CMV exposure. Because some donors lacked HLA typing at each locus, the association tests relied only on the typed subset. In a later analysis, HLA-associated TCR beta chains were found to be more clonally expanded and to have lower generation probabilities than equally common non-associated chains. A further reported finding was that TCR beta sequences accurately predicted the HLA-A and HLA-B alleles for most subjects in the first cohort. Some IMGT-functional V segments, including TRBV6-2 and TRBV6-3, could not be distinguished by the 87-base-pair reads and were therefore excluded. In an earlier analysis of some 500 of the donors, most TCR beta V segments appeared in productive rearrangements about 87% or about 30% of the time, broadly matching IMGT annotations. A later genetic analysis reported fewer N-insertions in productive TCRs among donors in an Asian-associated ancestry cluster than the approximately 670-donor mean. In vitro tests confirmed that three of the cytomegalovirus-associated TCR beta chains recognize cytomegalovirus antigens. The study listed 150 to 200 TCR beta chains as associated with cytomegalovirus. In this cohort, only TCR beta chains were sequenced, and detectable features were limited by the absence of alpha or paired-chain data. It was suggested by the authors that the approach could potentially be generalized to other disease states and immunological phenotypes. While some public TCRs were present in many individuals, most TCR sequences turned up only very rarely across donors. In a later genetic analysis, a missense DCLRE1C variant was associated with V-gene and J-gene trimming of TCR beta chains, and the association was replicated in an independent cohort. The earlier analysis of around 600 of the donors excluded approximately 17 rarely observed V segments, including chromosome 9 orphons, because counts were too low.

Libraries were constructed by the immunoSEQ multiplex PCR assay. A mixture of 60 forward primers for TCR Vbeta segments and 13 reverse primers for TCR Jbeta segments was used in the multiplex PCR. A multiplex PCR assay on genomic DNA amplified the CDR3 region of rearranged TCR beta genes. The amplified TCR beta libraries were sequenced on the Illumina HiSeq System as 87-base-pair reads. The paper's data handling went like this. In a later analysis, 80 million or so unique TCR beta chains were counted across the 690 or so repertoires, and about 9.9 million of these chains were shared by at least two donors. Raw reads were error-corrected and collapsed into unique sequences with a nearest-neighbor algorithm that merged closely related sequences to remove PCR and sequencing errors. To assign V, D and J gene segments, CDR3 sequences were aligned to IMGT reference sequences. For a sequence to be retained, a match of at least six nucleotides to both a V gene segment and a J gene segment was required. Rearrangements were called productive when the CDR3 lacked stop codons and stayed in frame with V and J; all others were non-productive. Following IMGT convention, CDR3 was defined as the stretch from the second conserved V-encoded cysteine to the conserved J-encoded phenylalanine. The earlier analysis of a few hundred of the donors excluded any sequence lacking an unambiguous match to a single V gene segment. In an earlier analysis of approximately 500 of the donors, a V segment was called functional when productive rearrangements were above 56.7%, and segregating when the standard deviation between donors exceeded 5%. A statistical classification framework was built for diagnosing cytomegalovirus status from the catalog of TCR beta chain sequences. A later analysis assigned V and J genes by comparing TCR nucleotide sequences with IMGT/GENE-DB human TR gene sequences. The TCRdist pipeline was used in a later analysis to assign CDR3 sequences and most-parsimonious VDJ recombination scenarios. In a later analysis, every TCR beta chain was defined by the combination of its CDR3 amino acid sequence and its V-gene family, and reads without a unique V-gene family were dropped. To address suspected cross-contamination and a sequencing artifact, a later analysis removed a few hundred highly shared, low-generation-probability nucleotide sequences. In a later analysis, a clonal expansion index for each public chain was calculated from normalized within-repertoire ranks of inferred template counts. A later analysis computed generation probabilities with a VDJ recombination model fitted to out-of-frame rearrangements, and checked the results against IGoR. A later analysis scored TCR-TCR, TCR-HLA and TCR-CMV co-occurrence with hypergeometric tests, applying a repertoire-size bias correction to TCR pairs. A later analysis estimated false discovery rates by permuting HLA or CMV assignments 20 times. In a later analysis, co-occurring TCRs were grouped using DBSCAN, with TCRdist sequence similarity added in when clustering inside HLA-allele-positive subsets. Co-occurrence clustering excluded repertoires with fewer than 30,000 or more than 120,000 public chains, plus five with anomalous nucleotide sharing. In its TCRdb copy, this immuneACCESS table keeps in-frame sequences only and misses some clones. Where compared with another copy, unresolved V genes explain less than half of these, and the others have no known cause. The V and J calls and clone size come from that table; D and trimming were worked out from the DNA. The sample yields about 120,000 clones; roughly 80% were counted once. Over 2.5% of the sample goes to the ten largest clones.

The chain links TRBV4-2 with TRBJ2-7, with TRBD2 as a weak D call on 5 bases. Input material: PBMCs. The sequence came from a woman aged 45-65 years in good health and CMV-seronegative. The DNA reads TGTGCCAGCAGCCAAGATCTTGGATCCTACGGGGTCTCCGAGCAGTACTTC. Translated, it reads CASSQDLGSYGVSEQYF.